This is a list of T cell receptor beta chains from one sample in a study of T-cell memory formation after mild COVID-19. Each CDR3 protein gets one entry after TCRdb re-called the 5' RACE reads with MiXCR. The repertoire holds 300,000 or so distinct CDR3 sequences, with around a sixth as singletons. The specimen sequenced was PBMCs or a T cell subset sorted from them (not recorded which). Receptors were obtained from a man younger than 35 who had mild COVID-19 (a few samples of this study predate the infection). Cell type and time point are not known. Both conserved end residues are part of each CDR3. D genes are given only for firm matches. The listing skips clone size in some rows; elsewhere it reads once, few, many or a size class.

D gene	V gene	clone size	J gene	CDR3 protein	CDR3 DNA
NA	TRBV6-5	NA	TRBJ2-5	CASGGDQETQYF	TGTGCCAGTGGAGGGGACCAAGAGACCCAGTACTTC
NA	TRBV10-3	many	TRBJ1-2	CAIVQGLESNYGYTF	TGTGCCATCGTCCAGGGATTGGAATCTAACTATGGCTACACCTTC
NA	TRBV20-1	NA	TRBJ2-1	CSALTNRADEQFF	TGCAGTGCTCTTACAAACAGGGCTGATGAGCAGTTCTTC
TRBD2	TRBV15	few	TRBJ2-4	CATSVRLAENIQYF	TGTGCCACCAGCGTGCGGCTAGCGGAAAACATTCAGTACTTC
NA	TRBV5-6	many	TRBJ1-4	CASSFLSRDGEKLFF	TGTGCCAGCAGCTTCTTATCCAGGGACGGTGAAAAACTGTTTTTT
NA	TRBV4-3	few	TRBJ2-2	CASSQDPGTNTGELFF	TGCGCCAGCAGCCAAGACCCGGGGACGAACACCGGGGAGCTGTTTTTT
TRBD1	TRBV28	NA	TRBJ2-5	CASIRDRDRETQYF	TGTGCCAGCATCCGGGACAGGGATCGAGAGACCCAGTACTTC
TRBD1	TRBV4-3	NA	TRBJ1-4	CASSQKLSGQATTNEKLFF	TGCGCCAGCAGCCAAAAACTATCCGGACAGGCTACAACTAATGAAAAACTGTTTTTT
NA	TRBV7-2	many	TRBJ2-2	CASSFMNTGELFF	TGTGCCAGCAGCTTTATGAACACCGGGGAGCTGTTTTTT
TRBD1	TRBV29-1	few	TRBJ2-1	CSGGQGAEQFF	TGCAGCGGTGGACAGGGGGCCGAGCAGTTCTTC
NA	TRBV12-3/TRBV12-4	NA	TRBJ2-5	CASTGTYWETQYF	TGTGCCAGCACTGGGACCTATTGGGAGACCCAGTACTTC
NA	TRBV7-3	NA	TRBJ2-3	CARAGTGYADTQYF	TGTGCCAGAGCCGGAACAGGGTACGCAGATACGCAGTATTTT
NA	TRBV10-3	few	TRBJ1-6	CAISEVGGKNSPLHF	TGTGCCATCAGTGAGGTGGGGGGAAAAAATTCACCCCTCCACTTT
TRBD1	TRBV20-1	few	TRBJ1-4	CSAQTGAAEANEKLFF	TGCAGTGCACAGACAGGGGCCGCCGAGGCTAATGAAAAACTGTTTTTT
NA	TRBV2	NA	TRBJ2-3	CASRGEYTDTQYF	TGTGCCAGCAGAGGGGAGTACACAGATACGCAGTATTTT
TRBD1	TRBV6-2/TRBV6-3	NA	TRBJ2-5	CASRSGQGETQYF	TGTGCCAGCAGATCGGGACAGGGGGAGACCCAGTACTTC
NA	TRBV4-1	NA	TRBJ2-7	CASSQVRGGNYEQYF	TGCGCCAGCAGCCAAGTACGGGGTGGAAACTACGAGCAGTACTTC
TRBD1	TRBV29-1	few	TRBJ2-2	CSVDPQGAGELFF	TGCAGCGTTGACCCACAGGGGGCCGGGGAGCTGTTTTTT
TRBD1	TRBV11-3	NA	TRBJ2-1	CASSLGDRVSYNEQFF	TGTGCCAGCAGCTTAGGGGACAGGGTCTCCTACAATGAGCAGTTCTTC
NA	TRBV12-3/TRBV12-4	many	TRBJ1-1	CASSLPGQEAFF	TGTGCCAGCAGTTTACCGGGACAAGAAGCTTTCTTT
NA	TRBV12-3/TRBV12-4	NA	TRBJ2-7	CASSSPDSSYEQYF	TGTGCCAGCAGTTCCCCTGACAGCTCCTACGAGCAGTACTTC
NA	TRBV5-1	few	TRBJ1-3	CASSPEGNTIYF	TGCGCCAGCAGCCCTGAAGGAAACACCATATATTTT
NA	TRBV20-1	few	TRBJ2-1	CSASARDRKGEQFF	TGCAGTGCTAGTGCCCGGGACCGGAAGGGTGAGCAGTTCTTC
NA	TRBV6-5	NA	TRBJ2-4	CASTQPVRIENIQYF	TGTGCCAGCACCCAACCGGTTCGCATTGAAAACATTCAGTACTTC
NA	TRBV15	NA	TRBJ2-5	CATSSSGRETQYF	TGTGCCACCAGCTCCAGCGGGCGAGAGACCCAGTACTTC
NA	TRBV15	NA	TRBJ2-4	CATSREVKNIQYF	TGTGCCACCAGCAGAGAGGTCAAAAACATTCAGTACTTC
TRBD2	TRBV14	few	TRBJ2-1	CASRLAGQNEQFF	TGTGCCAGCAGACTAGCGGGACAGAATGAGCAGTTCTTC
TRBD2	TRBV15	NA	TRBJ2-3	CATSALAGLADTQYF	TGTGCCACCAGCGCCCTAGCGGGGTTGGCAGATACGCAGTATTTT
NA	TRBV5-4	few	TRBJ2-7	CASSLALGLEQYF	TGTGCCAGCAGCTTGGCTTTGGGGCTCGAGCAGTACTTC
NA	TRBV10-3	many	TRBJ1-4	CAIRGTDNEKLFF	TGTGCCATCAGAGGGACGGATAATGAAAAACTGTTTTTT
NA	TRBV5-1	few	TRBJ1-5	CASSFSGISNQPQHF	TGCGCCAGCAGCTTCTCAGGGATCAGCAATCAGCCCCAGCATTTT
NA	TRBV7-9	NA	TRBJ2-1	CASSPDRDRQFF	TGTGCCAGCAGCCCAGACCGGGATAGGCAGTTCTTC
NA	TRBV10-3	NA	TRBJ2-2	CAISDREDAAGELFF	TGTGCCATCAGTGACAGGGAGGACGCCGCCGGGGAGCTGTTTTTT
NA	TRBV5-1	NA	TRBJ2-5	CASSLSLRHEETQYF	TGCGCCAGCAGCTTATCCTTGAGACACGAAGAGACCCAGTACTTC
NA	TRBV18	NA	TRBJ1-2	CASSPGSGRHLGYTF	TGTGCCAGCTCACCAGGGTCCGGCAGGCACCTAGGCTACACCTTC
TRBD1	TRBV7-9	few	TRBJ1-6	CASSLEGQGPSSPLHF	TGTGCCAGCAGCTTAGAGGGACAGGGGCCGAGTTCACCCCTCCACTTT
NA	TRBV11-1	NA	TRBJ2-3	CASSLGGFLATVDTQYF	TGTGCCAGCAGCTTAGGGGGGTTTCTAGCGACGGTTGATACGCAGTATTTT
NA	TRBV5-1	NA	TRBJ1-3	CASSSDGSGNTIYF	TGCGCCAGCAGCTCGGACGGCTCTGGAAACACCATATATTTT
TRBD1	TRBV9	NA	TRBJ2-7	CASSRGDRGLHEQYF	TGTGCCAGCAGCCGGGGCGACAGGGGTCTGCACGAGCAGTACTTC
NA	TRBV6-5	many	TRBJ1-1	CASSPTPDRDTEAFF	TGTGCCAGCAGCCCCACCCCCGACAGAGACACTGAAGCTTTCTTT
NA	TRBV4-2	few	TRBJ1-1	CASSLGPITEAFF	TGTGCCAGCAGCCTCGGACCTATCACTGAAGCTTTCTTT
NA	TRBV15	NA	TRBJ2-2	CATSRDLDRNTGELFF	TGTGCCACCAGCAGAGATCTTGACAGAAACACCGGGGAGCTGTTTTTT